The T cell receptor (beta chain) under discussion was sequenced for a study of blood T cell repertoires in COVID-19 (dated by TCRdb to 2018 to 2020). In terms of the full investigation: Samples from collaborators originated in the United States, Italy and Spain and spanned both the acute and convalescent phases of COVID-19. The prospective study material was composed of cDNA or gDNA derived from T cells, B-cell-depleted T cells, or PBMCs. The samples were drawn from two sources: the first 160 participants of the ongoing ImmuneRACE study, and approximately 1,300 subjects contributed by 6 global collaborators. HLA class I and class II types, where available, came from metadata supplied by the sample provider rather than from assay-based typing. The sample metadata nearly always contained a de-identified subject ID, COVID-19 status, age in years and sex. The repertoires were released in a freely available public database intended as a resource for research on the immune response to SARS-CoV-2. Subjects who had been exposed to COVID-19, were actively infected with it, or had recovered from it provided the deeply sampled blood TCRbeta repertoires that made up the dataset. Summary of the overall study and its limitations: The quantity of clinical and demographic metadata differed by source and by participant and was supplied without curation.

V was cut back by 8 bases and J by 8 bases, leaving a gap of 16 bases between them. CDR1 and CDR2 were assigned from the germline V gene (reference sequence) as MNHNY and SVGAGI. Including the terminal cysteine and phenylalanine, the CDR3 comprises 14 residues. Only CDR3 DNA is held: 42 bases, read in frame from base 1. To note about this clone: Its antigen specificity is not known. No clone much larger than this one lies a single base away; base qualities are absent.

TCRbeta CDR3 regions were amplified from genomic DNA by means of the immunoSEQ Assay, a bias-controlled multiplex PCR. Under the source paper's analysis protocol: The number of nucleated cells in each sample was estimated by amplification of reference gene primers within the assay. To quantify the absolute abundance of each unique TCRbeta CDR3 rearrangement, sequence reads were collapsed and filtered. For each sample, productive Simpson clonality was calculated as the square root of Simpson's diversity index across productive rearrangements. Entries here come from immuneACCESS through TCRdb and include only in-frame sequences with V and J called. Some clones fail to appear in such tables; in the studies checked, an unresolved V gene covers under half of the shortfall, and the cause of the remainder is unknown. The V and J calls and clone size come from that table; D and trimming were worked out from the DNA. This sample lists some 62,000 clones; just over 85% were detected once. The ten largest clones take up under 1.5% of the sample.

The collaborating institutions used their own protocols to collect whole blood in K2EDTA tubes. Collaborator samples were shipped for TCRbeta analysis as frozen whole blood, isolated PBMCs, or DNA extracted from either sample type. The sequenced sample was peripheral blood. Rearrangement joined TRBV6-6 to TRBJ1-6; TRBD1 is a weak D gene call, 6 bases matching. This sequence originates from a woman at least 80 years old with acute or convalescent COVID-19. In nucleotide form, the sequence is TGTGCCAGCGGGGGGGTCGGGGGGCATTCACCCCTCCACTTT. Translation gives CASGGVGGHSPLHF.